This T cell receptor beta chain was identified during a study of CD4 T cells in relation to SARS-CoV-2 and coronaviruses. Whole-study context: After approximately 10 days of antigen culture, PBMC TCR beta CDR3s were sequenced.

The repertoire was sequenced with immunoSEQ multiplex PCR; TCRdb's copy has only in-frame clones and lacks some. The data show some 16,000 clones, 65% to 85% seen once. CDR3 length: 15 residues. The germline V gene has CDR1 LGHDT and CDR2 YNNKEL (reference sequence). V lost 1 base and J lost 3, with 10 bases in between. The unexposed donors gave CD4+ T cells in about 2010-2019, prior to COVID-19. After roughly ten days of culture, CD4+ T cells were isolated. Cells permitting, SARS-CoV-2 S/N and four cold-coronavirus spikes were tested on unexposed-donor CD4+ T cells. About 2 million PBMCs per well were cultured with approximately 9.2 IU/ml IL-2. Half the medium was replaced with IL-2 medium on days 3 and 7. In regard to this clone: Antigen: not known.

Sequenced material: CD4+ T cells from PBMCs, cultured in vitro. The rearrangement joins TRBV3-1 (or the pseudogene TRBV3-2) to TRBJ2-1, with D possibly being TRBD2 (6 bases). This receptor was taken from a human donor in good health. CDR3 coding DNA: TGTGCCAGCAGCCAAGCGGGGACTGTCTACAATGAGCAGTTCTTC. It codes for CASSQAGTVYNEQFF.